The 16 T cell receptor beta chains below come from one sample, sequenced in a study of blood T cell repertoires in COVID-19. The repertoire was sequenced with immunoSEQ multiplex PCR; TCRdb's copy has only in-frame clones and lacks some. The sample consists of around 250,000 clones, about four fifths of them appearing once. Specimen: peripheral blood. These receptors were taken from a young man who had recovered from COVID-19.

The chain links TRBV5-8 to TRBJ1-5, with 7 bases fitting TRBD1. CDR1 is SGHTS, CDR2 YDEGEE, per germline. The length of the CDR3 is 15 residues. V dropped 4 bases and J dropped 5; count of bases not matched to a gene: 9. CDR3 protein: CASSILVGGDQPQHF. The CDR3 DNA sequence: TGTGCCAGCAGCATCCTTGTAGGGGGCGATCAGCCCCAGCATTTT.

This clone was seen only a few times. The gene calls are TRBV18 and TRBJ2-6; the match to TRBD1 covers 8 bases. V was clipped by 6 bases and J by 2 bases; unmatched bases: 3. The CDR3 is 15 amino acids. The germline V gene has CDR1 KGHSH and CDR2 LQKENI. CDR3 sequence (DNA): TGTGCCAGCTCCACGACAGGGGCTGGGGCCAACGTCCTGACTTTC. This encodes CASSTTGAGANVLTF.

In its sample, this clone was seen a few times. The rearrangement joins TRBV6-1 to TRBJ2-6; D may be TRBD1 (6 bases). V lost 4 bases and J lost 0, with 13 bases in between. Germline CDR1 is MNHNS and CDR2 is SASEGT. The CDR3 totals 17 residues. The CDR3: CASSAGTMISGANVLTF. CDR3 coding DNA: TGTGCCAGCAGTGCCGGGACAATGATCTCTGGGGCCAACGTCCTGACTTTC.

In this sample, this clone turned up once. V is TRBV20-1 and J is TRBJ1-1, with D unresolved. Germline CDR1 is DFQATT and CDR2 is SNEGSKA (reference sequence). V lost 3 bases, J lost 8 bases, and 13 bases lay in between. This CDR3 comprises 12 residues. The CDR3 nucleotides read TGCAGTGCTAGTACCGGCGCGGTCGAAGCTTTCTTT. It encodes CSASTGAVEAFF.

This chain links TRBV5-1 with TRBJ1-1; a weak D match, TRBD1 (5 bases). CDR3 size: 15 residues. Germline V gene data show CDR1 as SGHRS and CDR2 as YFSETQ. V was trimmed by 2 bases and J by 6 bases, leaving 17 bases between them. The CDR3, as DNA: TGCGCCAGCAGCTTTGTTGACCGGCGGGACGCTGAAGCTTTCTTT. Its protein product is CASSFVDRRDAEAFF.

This clone was seen a few times. This chain links TRBV7-3 with TRBJ1-6; TRBD1 aligns across 7 bases. The germline gives CDR1 SGHTA, CDR2 FQGTGA. The CDR3 loop spans 16 amino acids. Trimming removed 5 bases from V and 3 bases from J; junction bases left unmatched: 7. The CDR3 nucleotides are TGTGCCAGCAGCGCCCAGGGGGGCTTCTATAATTCACCCCTCCACTTT. Translated: CASSAQGGFYNSPLHF.

The V call is TRBV6-5, the J call TRBJ1-1; D is unclear. Trimming pared 1 base from V and 1 base from J, leaving 7 bases between. Germline V gene data show CDR1 as MNHEY and CDR2 as SVGAGI. This CDR3 is built from 14 residues. This CDR3 is CASSYLAENTEAFF. CDR3 sequence (DNA): TGTGCCAGCAGTTACTTAGCAGAGAACACTGAAGCTTTCTTT.

This CDR3 is CASSLVDRGYGYTF. CDR3 nucleotides: TGTGCCAGCAGCTTGGTCGACAGGGGCTATGGCTACACCTTC. V gene TRBV5-6 combines with J gene TRBJ1-2, with TRBD1 matching 8 bases. Germline lookup yields CDR1 SGHDT and CDR2 YYEEEE. The CDR3 extends over 14 amino acids. The V segment lost 0 bases and the J segment 4 bases; nucleotides outside the gene matches: 2.

The rearrangement joins TRBV19 to TRBJ2-6; D not resolved. V was cut by 4 bases and J by 4 bases, with 5 bases left in between. Per the germline V gene, CDR1 is LNHDA and CDR2 is SQIVND (reference sequence). The CDR3 length is 13 residues. The DNA of the CDR3 is TGTGCCAGTAGTACCGTCGGGGCCAACGTCCTGACTTTC. It encodes CASSTVGANVLTF. Drawing the rest from reference TRBV19 and TRBJ2-6, the complete variable domain is DGGITQSPKYLFRKEGQNVTLSCEQNLNHDAMYWYRQDPGQGLRLIYYSQIVNDFQKGDIAEGYSVSREKKESFPLTVTSAQKNPTAFYLCASSTVGANVLTFGAGSRLTVL.

The V call is TRBV2, the J call TRBJ2-3, with TRBD2 matching 8 bases. Germline CDR1 SNHLY, CDR2 FYNNEI. With V trimmed by 8 bases and J by 1 base, 11 bases remained unmatched. The CDR3 has 16 residues. The CDR3 is CASGSLGGAGTDTQYF. The CDR3 nucleotides are TGTGCCAGCGGAAGCCTCGGGGGGGCCGGCACAGATACGCAGTATTTT. The variable domain in full, completed from reference TRBV2 and TRBJ2-3, reads EPEVTQTPSHQVTQMGQEVILRCVPISNHLYFYWYRQILGQKVEFLVSFYNNEISEKSEIFDDQFSVERPDGSNFTLKIRSTKLEDSAMYFCASGSLGGAGTDTQYFGPGTRLTVL.

This chain uses TRBV5-6 with TRBJ1-1; 7 nucleotides agree with TRBD1. The CDR3 spans 15 residues. Germline CDR1 is SGHDT and CDR2 is YYEEEE. With V trimmed by 0 bases and J by 2 bases, 4 bases remained unmatched. As DNA, the CDR3 is TGTGCCAGCAGCTTGGGGGGACAGTCTAACACTGAAGCTTTCTTT. This translates into CASSLGGQSNTEAFF.

The rearrangement joins TRBV7-2 to TRBJ2-5; TRBD1 is a possible D gene (6 bases). Germline values: CDR1 SGHTA, CDR2 FQGNSA. The CDR3 loop spans 17 amino acids. Trimming shortened V by 0 bases and J by 5 bases, and 19 bases separated the two germline ends. CDR3 amino acids: CASSLAAMFRGMETQYF. CDR3 DNA: TGTGCCAGCAGCTTAGCGGCCATGTTTAGGGGGATGGAGACCCAGTACTTC.

V gene TRBV9 combines with J gene TRBJ1-2, with 8 bases fitting TRBD1. The CDR3 extends over 15 amino acids. Germline values: CDR1 SGDLS, CDR2 YYNGEE. V lost 3 bases, J lost 4 bases, and 8 bases stayed unmatched. Here the CDR3 reads CASSGGGTGGYGYTF. The CDR3 DNA follows: TGTGCCAGCAGCGGCGGCGGTACAGGGGGCTATGGCTACACCTTC.

In this sample, this clone turned up once. The chain couples TRBV3-1 (or the pseudogene TRBV3-2) to TRBJ1-1, with 10 bases identical to TRBD1. This CDR3 has 14 residues. Per germline, CDR1 LGHDT and CDR2 YNNKEL (reference sequence). Trimming removed 4 bases from V and 1 base from J; junction bases left unmatched: 0. The DNA of the CDR3 is TGTGCCAGCAGCCGGGACAGGGGGAACACTGAAGCTTTCTTT. This codes for CASSRDRGNTEAFF.

The chain combines TRBV5-4 with TRBJ2-2; D is ambiguous. The CDR3 runs to 15 residues. Trimming left V 2 bases short and J 2 bases short, with 10 bases between. Looked up from germline, CDR1 is SGHNT and CDR2 is YYREEE (reference sequence). DNA for the CDR3: TGTGCCAGCAGCTTCGGGTCCCCAAACACCGGGGAGCTGTTTTTT. Encoded protein: CASSFGSPNTGELFF.

This chain joins TRBV3-1 (or the pseudogene TRBV3-2) and TRBJ1-3; D gene unclear. The V and J ends lost 2 bases and 3 bases respectively, with 5 bases between them. CDR3 length equals 13 residues. Germline CDR1 and CDR2: LGHDT and YNNKEL (reference sequence). The CDR3 sequence: CASSQSIGNTIYF. In DNA form, the CDR3 reads TGTGCCAGCAGCCAATCTATTGGAAACACCATATATTTT.